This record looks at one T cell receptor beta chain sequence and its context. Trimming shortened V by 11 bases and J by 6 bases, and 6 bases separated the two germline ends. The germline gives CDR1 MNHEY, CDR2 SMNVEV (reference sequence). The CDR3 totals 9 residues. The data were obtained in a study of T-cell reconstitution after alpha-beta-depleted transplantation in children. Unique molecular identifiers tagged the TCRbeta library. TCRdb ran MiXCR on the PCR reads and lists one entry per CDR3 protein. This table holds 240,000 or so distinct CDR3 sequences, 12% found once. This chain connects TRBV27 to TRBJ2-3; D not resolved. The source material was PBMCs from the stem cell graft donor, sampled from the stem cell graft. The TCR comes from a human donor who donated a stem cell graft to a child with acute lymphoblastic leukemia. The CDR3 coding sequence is TGTGCCGCGCCGGATACGCAGTATTTT. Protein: CAAPDTQYF.